The following is a TCR beta chain sequence with its context. The sample belongs to a study of OX40 agonist ivuxolimab in advanced cancers. Trimming took off 3 bases at V and 0 bases at J, with 15 bases between the two ends. This CDR3 comprises 18 residues. From germline, CDR1 is LGHNA and CDR2 YSLEER. Sequenced by immunoSEQ multiplex PCR; TCRdb stores in-frame clones only, minus some. The sample holds more than 100,000 clones, 80% to 95% seen once. This chain connects TRBV4-3 to TRBJ2-6, with D tentatively TRBD2 (7 bases). The TCR sequence derives from an adult with an advanced solid tumor such as melanoma, head and neck, liver or kidney cancer. Sequencing was performed on CD4+ or CD8+ T cells sorted from blood, taken in a trial of the OX40 agonist ivuxolimab. The DNA of the CDR3 is TGCGCCAGCAGCCAGCGCAGAGGGGGGGGCTCTGGGGCCAACGTCCTGACTTTC. This codes for CASSQRRGGGSGANVLTF.